These 23 T cell receptor beta chains were sequenced from one sample in a study of cytomegalovirus exposure and HLA in healthy donors. The PCR made use of 60 Vbeta and 13 Jbeta primers. Profiling relied on immunoSEQ multiplex PCR, and the TCRdb table lists in-frame clones only, not all of them. This sample yields 150,000 to 200,000 clones, of which 75% are seen a single time; approximately 10% belongs to the top ten. Sequencing was carried out using PBMCs. The receptors shown here come from a man aged 18-30 years in good health and CMV-seropositive.

The rearrangement joins TRBV5-1 to TRBJ2-3; 8 bases are shared with TRBD2. Per the germline V gene, CDR1 is SGHRS and CDR2 is YFSETQ. The junction had 4 bases not matched to a gene; V was cut back by 1 base and J by 0 bases. This CDR3 is 16 amino acids long. The CDR3 DNA sequence: TGCGCCAGCAGCTTGTACGGGAGGGTTAGCACAGATACGCAGTATTTT. Protein product: CASSLYGRVSTDTQYF.

The CDR3 loop reads CASSLTRGRNTEAFF. CDR3 in DNA: TGTGCCAGCAGCTTAACTCGGGGGAGGAACACTGAAGCTTTCTTT. V and J are TRBV7-9 and TRBJ1-1, with D possibly TRBD1 on 5 matching bases. V shed 2 bases and J shed 1 base, with 11 bases lying between them. CDR1 and CDR2 from the germline V gene are SEHNR and FQNEAQ (reference sequence). This CDR3 spans 15 amino acids. The variable domain in full, completed from reference TRBV7-9 and TRBJ1-1, reads DTGVSQNPRHKITKRGQNVTFRCDPISEHNRLYWYRQTLGQGPEFLTYFQNEAQLEKSRLLSDRFSAERPKGSFSTLEIQRTEQGDSAMYLCASSLTRGRNTEAFFGQGTRLTVV.

Only a few counts were recorded for this clone. This chain joins TRBV7-2 and TRBJ2-7; TRBD1 aligns across 7 bases. Losses at the gene ends were 2 bases for V and 2 bases for J; bases not matched to a gene: 6. CDR1 is SGHTA, CDR2 FQGNSA, per germline. This CDR3 region has 15 residues. Here the CDR3 DNA reads TGTGCCAGCAGCTTAAAGGGGACAGTCCCCTACGAGCAGTACTTC. Protein: CASSLKGTVPYEQYF.

The chain employs TRBV27 and TRBJ1-1; no firm D call. This CDR3 is 14 amino acids long. V was clipped by 3 bases and J by 6 bases, with 14 bases between them. CDR1 and CDR2 (germline): MNHEY, SMNVEV (reference sequence). The DNA for the CDR3 is TGTGCCAGCAGTTTCCTACGATCGATGGCTGAAGCTTTCTTT. It encodes CASSFLRSMAEAFF.

The chain uses TRBV6-4 and TRBJ2-3; D possibly corresponds to TRBD2 (5 bases). Germline assignment: CDR1 MRHNA and CDR2 SNTAGT. The V end lost 4 bases, the J end lost 6 bases, and 20 bases lay between the germline ends. CDR3 length equals 16 residues. This CDR3 reads CASSARRTEARDTQYF. The CDR3 DNA sequence: TGTGCCAGCAGTGCCCGAAGGACGGAGGCACGGGATACGCAGTATTTT.

The genes are TRBV4-2 and TRBJ1-2, with TRBD1 matching 12 bases. V was pared by 3 bases and J by 7 bases, with 9 bases of the junction left unmatched. The CDR3 length is 16 residues. Germline loops: CDR1 LGHNA, CDR2 YNFKEQ. The CDR3 region is CASSHRDRGRFTGYTF. The CDR3 DNA sequence: TGTGCCAGCAGCCACCGGGACAGGGGGCGCTTCACTGGCTACACCTTC.

In this sample, this clone turned up once. The CDR3 region is CASSPPGQGGEKLFF. The CDR3, as DNA: TGTGCCAGCAGTCCCCCGGGACAGGGTGGGGAAAAACTGTTTTTT. This sequence joins TRBV6-1 and TRBJ1-4; 9 bases fit TRBD1. The germline V gene encodes CDR1 MNHNS and CDR2 SASEGT. V trimming: 5 bases; J trimming: 8 bases; junction bases outside the gene matches: 9. This CDR3 is built from 15 residues.

The V call is TRBV29-1, the J call TRBJ2-1; 9 positions match TRBD2. V lost 5 bases to trimming and J lost 9 bases; unmatched junction nucleotides: 14. From germline, CDR1 is SQVTM and CDR2 ANQGSEA. This CDR3 is built from 15 residues. The CDR3 loop reads CSVPWVAGVGSEQFF. The CDR3 DNA reads TGCAGCGTTCCGTGGGTAGCGGGAGTGGGGAGTGAGCAGTTCTTC.

This clone was picked up a small number of times. The CDR3 sequence is CASSLTTGPIVDEQFF. Here the CDR3 DNA reads TGTGCCAGCAGCCTCACGACAGGACCTATTGTGGATGAGCAGTTCTTC. V usage is TRBV7-6 and J usage is TRBJ2-1, with D possibly TRBD1 on 6 matching bases. CDR3 size: 16 residues. Trimming cost V 5 bases and J 8 bases, with 22 bases left between them. Germline V CDR1 and CDR2: SGHVS, FNYEAQ.

The chain couples TRBV11-2 to TRBJ2-7; 14 positions agree with TRBD2. The CDR3 consists of 16 residues. Germline V CDR1 and CDR2: SGHAT, FQNNGV. V shed 5 bases, J shed 4 bases, and the junction held 7 bases outside the gene matches. CDR3 bases: TGTGCCAGCAGCAAGGGACTAGCGGGAGTCTCGTACGAGCAGTACTTC. This codes for CASSKGLAGVSYEQYF.

This chain uses TRBV10-3 with TRBJ2-7; tentatively, D is TRBD1 (7 bases). The CDR3 extends over 14 amino acids. V was clipped by 8 bases and J by 4 bases, with 18 bases between them. Germline CDR1 ENHRY, CDR2 SYGVKD. This CDR3 reads CAIPGQTRTYEQYF. The CDR3 coding sequence is TGTGCCATCCCGGGACAGACTAGGACTTACGAGCAGTACTTC.

This clone appeared a few times. V usage is TRBV5-1 and J usage is TRBJ2-1; a weak D match, TRBD2 (5 bases). V lost 4 bases and J lost 6, with 11 bases in between. The CDR3 covers 13 residues. Germline CDR1 reads SGHRS; CDR2 reads YFSETQ. The CDR3 sequence: CASSVRLLNEQFF. The CDR3 DNA is TGCGCCAGCAGCGTAAGACTACTCAATGAGCAGTTCTTC.

The rearrangement uses TRBV28 and TRBJ2-7; TRBD2 matches at 8 bases. The CDR3 runs 15 residues. Per the germline V gene, CDR1 is MDHEN and CDR2 is SYDVKM. V lost 4 bases and J lost 0; bases outside the gene matches: 5. CDR3 nucleotide sequence: TGTGCCAGCAGTTCTAATAGCGGGAACTCCTACGAGCAGTACTTC. It codes for CASSSNSGNSYEQYF.

V and J are TRBV2 and TRBJ2-3; TRBD2 matches 10 bases. Germline trimming cut 1 base from V and 7 bases from J; bases unmatched to any gene: 5. This CDR3 has 15 amino acids. Germline CDR1 and CDR2: SNHLY and FYNNEI. CDR3 DNA: TGTGCCAGCAGTGAAGTAGCGGGAGGCCAGCATACGCAGTATTTT. This sequence encodes CASSEVAGGQHTQYF.

This chain links TRBV19 with TRBJ1-1, with D possibly being TRBD1 (5 bases). Germline-derived CDR1 and CDR2 are LNHDA and SQIVND (reference sequence). The CDR3 totals 16 residues. V lost 0 bases and J lost 0, with 11 bases in between. CDR3 sequence (DNA): TGTGCCAGTAGTATAGAGGGCAGGGCCATGAACACTGAAGCTTTCTTT. Its protein is CASSIEGRAMNTEAFF.

This clone was found a few times. The DNA of the CDR3 is TGTGCCAGCAGCTTGGAGGGGAGGACACAGACATACTACGAGCAGTACTTC. It specifies CASSLEGRTQTYYEQYF. The V gene is TRBV5-4, the J gene TRBJ2-7; TRBD2 is a possible D gene (6 bases). Trimming took 0 bases from V and 3 from J, leaving 19 bases between them. The CDR3 consists of 17 residues. The germline gives CDR1 SGHNT, CDR2 YYREEE (reference sequence).

The chain couples TRBV28 to TRBJ2-7; possible D gene TRBD2, 5 bases. V was pared by 5 bases and J by 4 bases, with 18 bases between. The CDR3 has 15 amino acids. The germline gives CDR1 MDHEN, CDR2 SYDVKM. CDR3 protein: CASSLGGGNIYEQYF. As DNA, the CDR3 is TGTGCCAGCAGTCTAGGTGGAGGTAACATTTACGAGCAGTACTTC. Full variable domain (outside the CDR3, taken from reference TRBV28 and TRBJ2-7): DVKVTQSSRYLVKRTGEKVFLECVQDMDHENMFWYRQDPGLGLRLIYFSYDVKMKEKGDIPEGYSVSREKKERFSLILESASTNQTSMYLCASSLGGGNIYEQYFGPGTRLTVT.

The chain couples TRBV28 to TRBJ2-7, with TRBD1 as a possible D gene (6 bases). Germline values: CDR1 MDHEN, CDR2 SYDVKM. V was trimmed by 2 bases and J by 0 bases, leaving 11 bases between them. The CDR3 runs 15 residues. CDR3 sequence (DNA): TGTGCCAGCAGTTTACTTCCAGGGGACTCCTACGAGCAGTACTTC. Residues: CASSLLPGDSYEQYF.

This chain links TRBV7-9 with TRBJ2-1; weak D call: TRBD1 (5 bases). Trimming cost V 5 bases and J 6 bases, with 11 bases left between them. CDR1 SEHNR and CDR2 FQNEAQ come from the germline V gene (reference sequence). There are 13 residues in the CDR3. CDR3 sequence reads: CASSPGLSNEQFF. The CDR3 DNA reads as TGTGCCAGCAGCCCAGGGCTTTCCAATGAGCAGTTCTTC. The entire variable domain, with the rest obtained from reference TRBV7-9 and TRBJ2-1, is as follows: DTGVSQNPRHKITKRGQNVTFRCDPISEHNRLYWYRQTLGQGPEFLTYFQNEAQLEKSRLLSDRFSAERPKGSFSTLEIQRTEQGDSAMYLCASSPGLSNEQFFGPGTRLTVL.

The rearrangement uses TRBV9 and TRBJ2-1; 11 bases match TRBD2. Looked up from germline, CDR1 is SGDLS and CDR2 is YYNGEE. The CDR3 is 15 amino acids. Trimming at V came to 3 bases and at J to 12 bases, leaving 11 bases not matched to a gene. CDR3 protein: CASSASTSGSLVQFF. The CDR3 coding sequence is TGTGCCAGCAGCGCAAGTACTAGCGGGAGTTTAGTGCAGTTCTTC. Using reference TRBV9 and TRBJ2-1 for the parts outside the CDR3, the full variable domain is DSGVTQTPKHLITATGQRVTLRCSPRSGDLSVYWYQQSLDQGLQFLIQYYNGEERAKGNILERFSAQQFPDLHSELNLSSLELGDSALYFCASSASTSGSLVQFFGPGTRLTVL.

The chain recombines TRBV7-9 with TRBJ1-1; perhaps TRBD1 as D (5 bases). The CDR3 is made up of 15 amino acids. Trimming took off 0 bases at V and 5 bases at J, with 13 bases between the two ends. Germline V gene lookup returns CDR1 SEHNR and CDR2 FQNEAQ (reference sequence). CDR3 DNA: TGTGCCAGCAGCTTAGCCGCGGGGCGGGGGACTGAAGCTTTCTTT. This gives the protein CASSLAAGRGTEAFF.

This clone is a singleton in its sample. The J gene is TRBJ1-5, the V gene TRBV7-8, with 7 bases that match TRBD1. Germline lookup yields CDR1 SGHVS and CDR2 FQNEAQ. The CDR3 contains 13 residues. The trim removed 6 bases at V and 5 bases at J, leaving 4 bases unmatched. CDR3 residues: CASSWDRYQPQHF. The DNA for the CDR3 is TGTGCCAGCAGTTGGGACAGATATCAGCCCCAGCATTTT.

The chain couples TRBV5-6 to TRBJ2-5; 8 positions agree with TRBD2. Trimming removed 5 bases from V and 5 bases from J; junction bases left unmatched: 5. The germline V gene encodes CDR1 SGHDT and CDR2 YYEEEE. CDR3 length equals 13 residues. This CDR3 is CASRRGAGETQYF. The CDR3 nucleotides read TGTGCCAGCAGGCGGGGGGCGGGGGAGACCCAGTACTTC.